One sample yielded the 27 T cell receptor beta chains listed below, sequenced in a study of blood T cell repertoires in COVID-19. Produced via immunoSEQ multiplex PCR; TCRdb's table is partial and in-frame only. The data contain around 76,000 clones, roughly 89% of them singletons. The sequenced sample consisted of peripheral blood. The receptors were sampled from a human donor in a cohort sampled during active COVID-19.

The sample holds a few counts of this clone. The chain recombines TRBV6-6 with TRBJ2-7; no firm D call. The CDR3 is 11 amino acids. Germline values: CDR1 MNHNY, CDR2 SVGAGI (reference sequence). Trimming removed 5 bases at V and 4 bases at J, with 6 bases between. CDR3 sequence (DNA): TGTGCCAGCAGTCCCAGGTACGAGCAGTACTTC. It encodes CASSPRYEQYF.

The gene calls are TRBV12-3 or TRBV12-4 and TRBJ1-2; D not certain. With 6 bases removed from V and 8 bases from J, the gap between germline ends came to 16 bases. CDR3 length: 13 amino acids. This CDR3 is CASSKTLLLGYTF. Here the CDR3 DNA reads TGTGCCAGCAGCAAGACACTCCTCCTAGGCTACACCTTC.

The chain recombines TRBV5-4 with TRBJ2-1, with 11 bases that match TRBD2. J gave up 1 base and V 5 bases, and 5 bases lay outside the gene matches. This CDR3 is built from 16 residues. Germline V lookup: CDR1 SGHNT, CDR2 YYREEE (reference sequence). CDR3 in amino acids: CASRKTSGESYNEQFF. The CDR3 coding sequence is TGTGCCAGCAGAAAGACTAGCGGGGAATCCTACAATGAGCAGTTCTTC.

The chain couples TRBV29-1 to TRBJ1-3; the D gene is possibly TRBD1 (6 bases). CDR3 length: 14 amino acids. Trimming took 6 bases from V and 0 from J, leaving 12 bases between them. Germline CDR1 reads SQVTM; CDR2 reads ANQGSEA. CDR3 residues: CSVGDTNSGNTIYF. The CDR3 coding sequence is TGCAGCGTCGGGGACACCAACTCTGGAAACACCATATATTTT.

The chain links TRBV12-5 to TRBJ2-5, with D possibly matching TRBD2 (7 bases). The germline CDR1 and CDR2 sequences are LGHNT and FRNRAP. The CDR3 runs 15 residues. Between the trimmed V and J ends, which lost 2 bases and 4 bases, there was a span of 14 bases. CDR3 sequence reads: CASGLSMGGAETQYF. CDR3 in DNA: TGTGCTAGTGGTTTGTCAATGGGGGGGGCAGAGACCCAGTACTTC. The whole variable domain, filled in from reference TRBV12-5 and TRBJ2-5, reads DARVTQTPRHKVTEMGQEVTMRCQPILGHNTVFWYRQTMMQGLELLAYFRNRAPLDDSGMPKDRFSAEMPDATLATLKIQPSEPRDSAVYFCASGLSMGGAETQYFGPGTRLLVL.

This chain uses TRBV6-1 with TRBJ2-1, with 10 positions matching TRBD2. From germline, CDR1 is MNHNS and CDR2 SASEGT. The V and J ends lost 0 bases and 4 bases, in that order; junction bases with no gene match: 15. This CDR3 has 20 residues. CDR3 nucleotide sequence: TGTGCCAGCAGTGAAGCGCACACTAGCGGGGCCCAGGACCCTTACAATGAGCAGTTCTTC. Translated: CASSEAHTSGAQDPYNEQFF.

J is TRBJ2-3 and V is TRBV5-1, with 8 bases fitting TRBD1. CDR1 and CDR2 (germline): SGHRS, YFSETQ. V dropped 2 bases and J dropped 2; count of bases not matched to a gene: 4. This CDR3 has 15 residues. DNA of the CDR3: TGCGCCAGCAGCTTAACAGGGGGATTCACAGATACGCAGTATTTT. Translated: CASSLTGGFTDTQYF.

The gene calls are TRBV28 and TRBJ1-5, with D maybe TRBD1 (6 bases). V lost 6 bases to trimming and J lost 2 bases, with 14 bases between them. Looked up from germline, CDR1 is MDHEN and CDR2 is SYDVKM. CDR3 length: 15 residues. CDR3 residues: CASRTTGRGNQPQHF. DNA for the CDR3: TGTGCCAGCAGGACAACAGGGCGGGGCAATCAGCCCCAGCATTTT.

The chain joins TRBV2 to TRBJ1-5; 11 nucleotides match TRBD1. This CDR3 region has 16 residues. V was clipped by 6 bases and J by 2 bases; unmatched bases: 6. Germline CDR1 is SNHLY and CDR2 is FYNNEI. The chain's CDR3 is CASRRTGGVGNQPQHF. The CDR3 nucleotides are TGTGCCAGCAGAAGGACAGGGGGCGTTGGCAATCAGCCCCAGCATTTT.

The chain employs TRBV19 and TRBJ2-3, with 12 bases that match TRBD2. V lost 3 bases to trimming and J lost 6 bases; unmatched junction nucleotides: 4. The CDR3 length is 15 residues. Germline V gene sequence: CDR1 LNHDA, CDR2 SQIVND (reference sequence). The CDR3 region is CASSMRTSGGDTQYF. Written as DNA, the CDR3 is TGTGCCAGTAGTATGCGTACTAGCGGGGGGGATACGCAGTATTTT.

The V call is TRBV19, the J call TRBJ1-4, with D possibly being TRBD1 (5 bases). The CDR3 runs 15 residues. In germline, CDR1 is LNHDA, CDR2 SQIVND (reference sequence). With 4 bases removed from V and 3 bases from J, the gap between germline ends came to 12 bases. The CDR3 region is CASSTGNRANEKLFF. For the CDR3, the DNA is TGTGCCAGTAGTACAGGGAATCGGGCTAATGAAAAACTGTTTTTT.

The rearrangement links TRBV6-1 to TRBJ1-1, with D perhaps matching TRBD1 (6 bases). The CDR3 extends over 16 amino acids. V shed 2 bases and J shed 0 bases, with 13 bases lying between them. Germline V CDR1 and CDR2: MNHNS, SASEGT. The CDR3: CASSETGTLMNTEAFF. Here the CDR3 DNA reads TGTGCCAGCAGTGAAACTGGGACACTTATGAACACTGAAGCTTTCTTT.

The chain recombines TRBV7-8 with TRBJ2-7; unclear D gene. The V gene's germline CDR1 is SGHVS and CDR2 FQNEAQ. V lost 0 bases to trimming and J lost 1 base, with 10 bases between them. The CDR3 runs to 15 residues. CDR3 coding DNA: TGTGCCAGCAGCTTAGCAGGCAGCGTTTCCTACGAGCAGTACTTC. Translation gives CASSLAGSVSYEQYF.

The V call is TRBV27, the J call TRBJ1-6; the D is unclear. The CDR3 extends over 16 amino acids. From germline, CDR1 is MNHEY and CDR2 SMNVEV (reference sequence). V was clipped by 8 bases and J by 13 bases, with 27 bases between them. The CDR3 DNA follows: TGTGCCAGCTCCCTGATCTGGGGAGAGATACTAGGTCCCCTCCACTTT. This codes for CASSLIWGEILGPLHF.

This clone was counted once. J is TRBJ2-7 and V is TRBV7-6, with D possibly being TRBD2 (6 bases). The germline V and J ends were trimmed by 1 base and 3 bases, with 13 bases remaining between them. The CDR3 is 15 amino acids. Germline CDR1 reads SGHVS; CDR2 reads FNYEAQ. The CDR3 DNA reads TGTGCCAGCAGCTTAGGGTCCGGGGAGGTCTACGAGCAGTACTTC. Amino acids: CASSLGSGEVYEQYF.

This chain connects TRBV14 to TRBJ2-7; 7 bases are a match to TRBD1. J was trimmed by 6 bases and V by 3 bases; bases with no gene match: 11. The CDR3 consists of 15 residues. Per germline, CDR1 SGHDN and CDR2 FVKESK. Written as DNA, the CDR3 is TGTGCCAGCAGCCACGCAGGGGGTCTCCGGGGCGAGCAGTACTTC. Its protein is CASSHAGGLRGEQYF.

V gene TRBV18 combines with J gene TRBJ1-2, with no clear D. The CDR3 runs to 11 residues. CDR1 is KGHSH, CDR2 LQKENI, per germline. V shed 9 bases and J shed 5 bases, with 10 bases lying between them. The CDR3: CASSESYGYTF. In DNA form, the CDR3 reads TGTGCCAGTTCCGAGTCGTATGGCTACACCTTC. The whole variable domain, filled in from reference TRBV18 and TRBJ1-2, reads NAGVMQNPRHLVRRRGQEARLRCSPMKGHSHVYWYRQLPEEGLKFMVYLQKENIIDESGMPKERFSAEFPKEGPSILRIQQVVRGDSAAYFCASSESYGYTFGSGTRLTVV.

The chain combines TRBV10-3 with TRBJ2-7, with 9 bases that match TRBD1. This CDR3 has 16 amino acids. V shed 2 bases, J shed 3 bases, and the junction held 8 bases outside the gene matches. CDR1 is ENHRY, CDR2 SYGVKD, per germline. This chain's CDR3 is CAISETTGGAGYEQYF. As DNA, the CDR3 is TGTGCCATCAGTGAGACTACAGGGGGCGCAGGCTACGAGCAGTACTTC.

In its sample, this clone ranks as large. The rearrangement joins TRBV11-1 to TRBJ2-2; TRBD2 matches at 8 bases. The length of the CDR3 is 15 residues. With V trimmed by 2 bases and J by 4 bases, 3 bases remained unmatched. Per the germline V gene, CDR1 is SGHAT and CDR2 is FQDESV (reference sequence). The CDR3 is CASSLTGGPTGELFF. The CDR3, as DNA: TGTGCCAGCAGCTTAACGGGGGGGCCCACCGGGGAGCTGTTTTTT.

The chain carries TRBV7-9 and TRBJ1-1, with 7 bases identical to TRBD1. Germline CDR1 reads SEHNR; CDR2 reads FQNEAQ (reference sequence). J gave up 6 bases and V 4 bases, and 14 bases lay outside the gene matches. The CDR3 totals 16 residues. DNA of the CDR3: TGTGCCAGCAGCTACCGAACAGGGGTGGTTATGGCTGAAGCTTTCTTT. Translated: CASSYRTGVVMAEAFF.

The V and J genes are TRBV11-1 and TRBJ1-1, with a possible D match to TRBD1 (5 bases). The V end was cut by 4 bases, the J end by 7 bases, with 13 bases between. From germline, CDR1 is SGHAT and CDR2 FQDESV (reference sequence). The CDR3 covers 13 residues. The CDR3 sequence is CASSSARGIEAFF. CDR3 sequence (DNA): TGTGCCAGCAGCTCAGCGCGGGGGATTGAAGCTTTCTTT.

This sequence joins TRBV6-2 or TRBV6-3 and TRBJ1-6; TRBD1 aligns across 9 bases. With 0 bases clipped from V and 7 bases from J, the junction kept 1 base outside the gene matches. The CDR3 has 15 residues. Germline CDR1 reads MNHEY; CDR2 reads SVGEGT. CDR3 residues: CASSYSGTGNSPLHF. Here the CDR3 DNA reads TGTGCCAGCAGTTACTCGGGGACAGGGAATTCACCCCTCCACTTT.

The chain recombines TRBV6-5 with TRBJ1-4; D uncertain. The germline V and J ends were trimmed by 2 bases and 7 bases, with 14 bases remaining between them. From germline, CDR1 is MNHEY and CDR2 SVGAGI. This CDR3 is 15 amino acids long. This CDR3 is CASSYGRAGGEKLFF. The CDR3 DNA reads TGTGCCAGCAGTTACGGGCGGGCTGGAGGTGAAAAACTGTTTTTT.

V is TRBV5-4 and J is TRBJ2-7; a weak D match, TRBD2 (7 bases). Looked up from germline, CDR1 is SGHNT and CDR2 is YYREEE (reference sequence). Trimming left V 9 bases short and J 6 bases short, with 19 bases between. The CDR3 runs 13 residues. The CDR3 is CATKREGGPEQYF. CDR3 in DNA: TGTGCCACTAAAAGGGAGGGGGGGCCCGAGCAGTACTTC.

The chain carries TRBV6-2 or TRBV6-3 and TRBJ2-5, with 7 bases matching TRBD1. CDR1 is MNHEY, CDR2 SVGEGT, per germline. The CDR3 has 14 residues. V shed 3 bases and J 5 bases; nucleotides not matched to a gene: 6. The CDR3 coding sequence is TGTGCCAGCAGTTATCGACAGGGTGGCGAGACCCAGTACTTC. Its protein is CASSYRQGGETQYF.

This clone was seen only once. The chain couples TRBV4-3 to TRBJ2-1; 9 bases line up with TRBD2. The CDR3 consists of 18 residues. V shed 0 bases and J 4 bases; nucleotides not matched to a gene: 10. CDR1 is LGHNA, CDR2 YSLEER, per germline. The CDR3 sequence is CASSQDSGELAGYNEQFF. CDR3 nucleotide sequence: TGCGCCAGCAGCCAAGATTCAGGTGAACTAGCGGGTTACAATGAGCAGTTCTTC.

This clone has just a few counts. CDR3 DNA: TGCGCCAGCAGCTTGTGGGGACTCAATCAGCCCCAGCATTTT. Translating gives CASSLWGLNQPQHF. The V gene is TRBV5-1, the J gene TRBJ1-5; possible D gene TRBD1, 5 bases. Per the germline V gene, CDR1 is SGHRS and CDR2 is YFSETQ. The V end was cut by 1 base, the J end by 3 bases, with 8 bases between. The CDR3 is 14 residues long.